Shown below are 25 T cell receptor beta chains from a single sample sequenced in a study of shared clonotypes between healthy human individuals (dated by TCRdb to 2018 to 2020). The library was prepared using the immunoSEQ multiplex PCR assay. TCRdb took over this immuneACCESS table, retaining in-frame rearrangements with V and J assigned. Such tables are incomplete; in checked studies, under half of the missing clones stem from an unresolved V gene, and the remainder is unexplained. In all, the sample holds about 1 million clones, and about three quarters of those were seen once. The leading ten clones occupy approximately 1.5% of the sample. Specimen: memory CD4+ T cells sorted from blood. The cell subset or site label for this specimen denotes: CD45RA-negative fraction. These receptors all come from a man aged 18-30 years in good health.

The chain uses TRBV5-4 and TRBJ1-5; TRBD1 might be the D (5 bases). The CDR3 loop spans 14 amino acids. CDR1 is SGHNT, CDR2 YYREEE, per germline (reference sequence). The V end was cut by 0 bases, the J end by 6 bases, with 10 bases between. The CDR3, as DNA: TGTGCCAGCAGCTTGGGGGGCGCGGGTCAGCCCCAGCATTTT. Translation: CASSLGGAGQPQHF.

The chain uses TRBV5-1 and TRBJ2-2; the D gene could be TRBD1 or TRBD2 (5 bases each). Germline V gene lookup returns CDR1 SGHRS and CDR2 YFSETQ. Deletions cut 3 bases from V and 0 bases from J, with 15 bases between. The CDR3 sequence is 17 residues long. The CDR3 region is CASSSGRDLANTGELFF. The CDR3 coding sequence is TGCGCCAGCAGCTCTGGTAGGGACCTCGCGAACACCGGGGAGCTGTTTTTT.

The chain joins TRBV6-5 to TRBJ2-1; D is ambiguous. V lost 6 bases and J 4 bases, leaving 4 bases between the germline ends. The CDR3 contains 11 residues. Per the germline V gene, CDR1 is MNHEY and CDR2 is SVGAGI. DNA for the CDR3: TGTGCCAGCAGGTGGTACAATGAGCAGTTCTTC. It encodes CASRWYNEQFF.

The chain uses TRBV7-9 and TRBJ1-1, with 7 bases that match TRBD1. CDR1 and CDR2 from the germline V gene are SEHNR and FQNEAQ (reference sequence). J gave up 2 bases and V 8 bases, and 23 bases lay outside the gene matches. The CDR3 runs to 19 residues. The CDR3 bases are TGTGCCAGCGCCTTAAACCCTTGGGACAGAAAAGGTGAAAACACTGAAGCTTTCTTT. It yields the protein CASALNPWDRKGENTEAFF. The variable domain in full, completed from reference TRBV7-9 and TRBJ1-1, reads DTGVSQNPRHKITKRGQNVTFRCDPISEHNRLYWYRQTLGQGPEFLTYFQNEAQLEKSRLLSDRFSAERPKGSFSTLEIQRTEQGDSAMYLCASALNPWDRKGENTEAFFGQGTRLTVV.

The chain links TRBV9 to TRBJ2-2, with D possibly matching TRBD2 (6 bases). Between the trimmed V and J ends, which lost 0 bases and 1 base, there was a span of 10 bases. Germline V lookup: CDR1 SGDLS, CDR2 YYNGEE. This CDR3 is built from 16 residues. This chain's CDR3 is CASSVGGSGNTGELFF. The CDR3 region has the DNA TGTGCCAGCAGCGTAGGTGGTAGCGGGAACACCGGGGAGCTGTTTTTT.

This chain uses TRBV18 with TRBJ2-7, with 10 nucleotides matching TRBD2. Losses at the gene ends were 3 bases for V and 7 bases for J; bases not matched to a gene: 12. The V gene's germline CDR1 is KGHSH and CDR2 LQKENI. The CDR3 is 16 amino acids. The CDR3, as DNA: TGTGCCAGCTCACCGACCATACTAGCGGGAATGGGGGAGCAGTACTTC. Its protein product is CASSPTILAGMGEQYF.

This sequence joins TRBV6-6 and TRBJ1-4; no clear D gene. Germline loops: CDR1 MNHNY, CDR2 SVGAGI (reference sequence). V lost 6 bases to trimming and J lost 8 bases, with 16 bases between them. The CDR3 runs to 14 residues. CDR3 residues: CASSPMEAGEKLFF. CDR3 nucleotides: TGTGCCAGCAGCCCCATGGAGGCTGGGGAAAAACTGTTTTTT.

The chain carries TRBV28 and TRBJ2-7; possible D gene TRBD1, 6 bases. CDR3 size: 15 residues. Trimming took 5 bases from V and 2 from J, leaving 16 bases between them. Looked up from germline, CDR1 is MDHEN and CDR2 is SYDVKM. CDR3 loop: CASSRPDRPPYEQYF. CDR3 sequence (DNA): TGTGCCAGCAGTCGGCCAGACAGGCCGCCCTACGAGCAGTACTTC.

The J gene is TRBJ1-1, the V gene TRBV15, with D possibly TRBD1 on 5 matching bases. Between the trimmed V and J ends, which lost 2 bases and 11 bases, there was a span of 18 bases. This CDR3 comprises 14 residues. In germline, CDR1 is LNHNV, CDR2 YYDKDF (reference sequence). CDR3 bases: TGTGCCACCAGCAGAAACGGACACGCCATGGATGCTTTCTTT. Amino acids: CATSRNGHAMDAFF.

The CDR3 DNA sequence: TGTGCCAGCAGCTTAGAAGTCGGAAGCCTCTCCTACGAGCAGTACTTC. It encodes CASSLEVGSLSYEQYF. This sequence joins TRBV7-9 and TRBJ2-7; D is undetermined. This CDR3 is 16 amino acids long. CDR1 and CDR2 from the germline V gene are SEHNR and FQNEAQ (reference sequence). V was pared by 1 base and J by 0 bases, with 13 bases between.

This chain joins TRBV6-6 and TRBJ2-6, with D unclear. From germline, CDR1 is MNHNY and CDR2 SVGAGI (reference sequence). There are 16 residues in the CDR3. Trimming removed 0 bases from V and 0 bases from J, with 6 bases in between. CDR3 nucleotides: TGTGCCAGCAGTTACTCGGCCGCCTCTGGGGCCAACGTCCTGACTTTC. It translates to CASSYSAASGANVLTF.

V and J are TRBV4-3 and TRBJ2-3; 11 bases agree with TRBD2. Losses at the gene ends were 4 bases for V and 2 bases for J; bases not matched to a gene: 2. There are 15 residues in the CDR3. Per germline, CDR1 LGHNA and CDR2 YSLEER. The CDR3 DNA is TGCGCCAGCAGCCGGACTAGCGGGTTCACAGATACGCAGTATTTT. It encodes CASSRTSGFTDTQYF.

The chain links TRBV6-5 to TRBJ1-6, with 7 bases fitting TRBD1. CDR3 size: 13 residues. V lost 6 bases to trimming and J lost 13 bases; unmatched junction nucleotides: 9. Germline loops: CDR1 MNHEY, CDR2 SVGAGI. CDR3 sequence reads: CASRPTGSGPLHF. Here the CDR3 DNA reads TGTGCCAGCAGACCGACAGGGAGTGGTCCCCTCCACTTT.

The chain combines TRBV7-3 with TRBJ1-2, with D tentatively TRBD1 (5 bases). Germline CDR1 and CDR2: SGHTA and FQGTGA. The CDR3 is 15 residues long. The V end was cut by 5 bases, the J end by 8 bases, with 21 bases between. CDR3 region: CASSPAGSVAWGYTF. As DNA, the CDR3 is TGTGCCAGCAGCCCGGCAGGGTCGGTAGCTTGGGGCTACACCTTC. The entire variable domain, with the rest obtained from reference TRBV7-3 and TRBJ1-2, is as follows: GAGVSQTPSNKVTEKGKYVELRCDPISGHTALYWYRQSLGQGPEFLIYFQGTGAADDSGLPNDRFFAVRPEGSVSTLKIQRTERGDSAVYLCASSPAGSVAWGYTFGSGTRLTVV.

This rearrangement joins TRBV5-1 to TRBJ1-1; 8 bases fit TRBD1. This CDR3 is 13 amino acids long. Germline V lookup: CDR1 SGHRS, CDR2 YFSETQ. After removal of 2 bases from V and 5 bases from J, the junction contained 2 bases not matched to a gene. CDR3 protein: CASSFTGGTEAFF. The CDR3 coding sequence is TGCGCCAGCAGCTTCACAGGGGGAACTGAAGCTTTCTTT.

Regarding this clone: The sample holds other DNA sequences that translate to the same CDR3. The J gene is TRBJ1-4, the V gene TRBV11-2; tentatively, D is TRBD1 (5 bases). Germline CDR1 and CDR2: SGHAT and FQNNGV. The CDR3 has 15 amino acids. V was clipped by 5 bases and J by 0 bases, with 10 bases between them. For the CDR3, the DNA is TGTGCCAGCAGCCCCGGGGGGGCAACTAATGAAAAACTGTTTTTT. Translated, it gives CASSPGGATNEKLFF.

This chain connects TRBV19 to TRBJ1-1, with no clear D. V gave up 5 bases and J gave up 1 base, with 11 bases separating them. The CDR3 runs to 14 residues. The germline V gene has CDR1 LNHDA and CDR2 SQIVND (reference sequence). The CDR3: CASSPNKGNTEAFF. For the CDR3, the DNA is TGTGCCAGTAGTCCCAATAAGGGGAACACTGAAGCTTTCTTT.

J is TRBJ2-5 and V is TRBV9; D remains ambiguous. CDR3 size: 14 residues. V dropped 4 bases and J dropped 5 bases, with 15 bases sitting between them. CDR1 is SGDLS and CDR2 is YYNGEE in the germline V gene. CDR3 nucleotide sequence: TGTGCCAGCAGCCCCCACTCACGTAAGGAGACCCAGTACTTC. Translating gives CASSPHSRKETQYF. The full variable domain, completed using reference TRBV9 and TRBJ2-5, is DSGVTQTPKHLITATGQRVTLRCSPRSGDLSVYWYQQSLDQGLQFLIQYYNGEERAKGNILERFSAQQFPDLHSELNLSSLELGDSALYFCASSPHSRKETQYFGPGTRLLVL.

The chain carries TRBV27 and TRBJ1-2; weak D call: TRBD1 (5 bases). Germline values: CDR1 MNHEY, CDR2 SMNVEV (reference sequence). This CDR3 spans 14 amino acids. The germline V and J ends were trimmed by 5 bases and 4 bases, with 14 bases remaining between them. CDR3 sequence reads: CASSPSSGGYGYTF. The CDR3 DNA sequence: TGTGCCAGCAGTCCCTCCTCGGGGGGCTATGGCTACACCTTC.

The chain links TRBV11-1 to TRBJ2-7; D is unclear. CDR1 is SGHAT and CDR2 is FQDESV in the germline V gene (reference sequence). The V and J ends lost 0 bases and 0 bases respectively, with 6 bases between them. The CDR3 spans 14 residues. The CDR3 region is CASSLAAVSYEQYF. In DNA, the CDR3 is TGTGCCAGCAGCTTAGCGGCGGTCTCCTACGAGCAGTACTTC. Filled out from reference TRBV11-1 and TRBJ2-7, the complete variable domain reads EAEVAQSPRYKITEKSQAVAFWCDPISGHATLYWYRQILGQGPELLVQFQDESVVDDSQLPKDRFSAERLKGVDSTLKIQPAELGDSAMYLCASSLAAVSYEQYFGPGTRLTVT.

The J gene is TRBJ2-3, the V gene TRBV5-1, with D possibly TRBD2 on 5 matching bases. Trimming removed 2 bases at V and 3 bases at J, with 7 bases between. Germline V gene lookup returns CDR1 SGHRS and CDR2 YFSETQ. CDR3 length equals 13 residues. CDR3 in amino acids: CASSLLETDTQYF. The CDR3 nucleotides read TGCGCCAGCAGCTTACTAGAAACAGATACGCAGTATTTT.

CDR3 sequence reads: CASSSQGANYGYTF. The CDR3 DNA follows: TGTGCCAGCAGTTCTCAGGGAGCTAACTATGGCTACACCTTC. This chain links TRBV6-5 with TRBJ1-2; TRBD1 is a possible D gene (5 bases). V was trimmed by 4 bases and J by 0 bases, leaving 9 bases between them. The CDR3 contains 14 residues. CDR1 MNHEY and CDR2 SVGAGI come from the germline V gene.

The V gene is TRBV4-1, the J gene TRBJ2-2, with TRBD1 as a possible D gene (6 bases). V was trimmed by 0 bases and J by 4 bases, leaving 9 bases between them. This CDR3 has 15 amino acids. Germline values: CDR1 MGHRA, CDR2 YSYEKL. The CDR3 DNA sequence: TGCGCCAGCAGCCAAGAAGGACAGCTCACCGGGGAGCTGTTTTTT. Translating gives CASSQEGQLTGELFF.

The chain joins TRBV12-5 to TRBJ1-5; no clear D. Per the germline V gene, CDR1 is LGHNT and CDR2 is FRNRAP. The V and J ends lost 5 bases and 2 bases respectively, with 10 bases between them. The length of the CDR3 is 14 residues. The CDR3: CASGGEGGNQPQHF. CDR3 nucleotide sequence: TGTGCTAGTGGTGGGGAGGGTGGCAATCAGCCCCAGCATTTT.

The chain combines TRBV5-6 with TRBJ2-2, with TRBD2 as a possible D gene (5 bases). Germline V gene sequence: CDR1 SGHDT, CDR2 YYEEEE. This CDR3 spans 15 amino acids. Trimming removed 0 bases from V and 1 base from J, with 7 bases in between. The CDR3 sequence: CASSLGLRNTGELFF. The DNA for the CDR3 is TGTGCCAGCAGCTTGGGACTAAGGAACACCGGGGAGCTGTTTTTT.